The source of this T cell receptor beta chain is a study of radiotherapy plus CTLA-4 blockade in lung cancer. About the research overall: Objective response was observed in around a sixth of patients, and disease control in approximately 30%.

Of note for this clone: As yet, its antigen is unknown.

Germline V gene data show CDR1 as SGHRS and CDR2 as YFSETQ. The CDR3 sequence is 16 residues long. Trimming at V came to 0 bases and at J to 5 bases, leaving 7 bases not matched to a gene. Study-level points and caveats: Radiotherapy with ipilimumab was followed by blood expansion of tumor-derived clones.

TCRdb's copy holds only in-frame clones and misses some; the assay was immunoSEQ multiplex PCR. The sample carries over 80,000 clones, around 86% recorded once. The rearrangement joins TRBV5-1 to TRBJ2-3, with 9 bases lining up with TRBD2. Sample: peripheral blood, taken from a patient treated with radiotherapy plus ipilimumab. This TCR was sampled from a human donor with non-small cell lung cancer who had stable disease on radiotherapy plus ipilimumab. The CDR3 DNA is TGCGCCAGCAGCTTGGCCCTGGCGGGGGGGAGAGATACGCAGTATTTT. It encodes CASSLALAGGRDTQYF.